The present TCR beta chain was sequenced within a study of monozygotic twins with inflammatory bowel disease (dated by TCRdb to the late 2010s). Describing the broader study: The full study comprised about 28 monozygotic twin pairs: nine German pairs (four IBD-concordant, five IBD-discordant) and 19 IBD-discordant Danish pairs. The search for disease-associated traits relied mainly on comparing, within discordant pairs, IBD patients with their genetically identical healthy co-twins. Each individual had, on average, about 151 000 unique TCRalpha sequences and 181 000 unique TCRbeta sequences available for analysis. Overall study outcomes, separate from this receptor: Because patients received different immunosuppressive treatments, the repertoires may have picked up extra background noise and variability between individuals. Concordant and discordant twins showed no difference in repertoire similarity, possibly because of limited statistical power. Compared with healthy twins, IBD patients shared fewer clonotypes with other individuals, and the difference was most pronounced in patients with signs of disease activity. No single strong signal or clonotype linked to IBD turned up in the results, so the idea that one exists was not supported. The analysis was unable to tell different T cell subtypes apart. IBD patients had lower TCRbeta repertoire diversity, measured by the inverse Simpson index, than their healthy co-twins.

As to this clonotype: Its antigen specificity is not known.

Library construction relied on 5' RACE. Each TCR library was prepared from around 3.5 ug of total RNA. For each sample, cDNA synthesis with SMARTScribe reverse transcriptase was split into eight separate reactions. Unique molecular identifiers containing a 6-nucleotide sample barcode were introduced through template switching during cDNA synthesis. Two nested PCRs of approximately 16 and 10 cycles amplified the TCRalpha and TCRbeta cDNA, and bead purification followed each PCR. Before amplification, the cDNA was both treated with uracil DNA-glycosylase and purified with the QIAquick PCR purification kit. In the second PCR, Illumina TruSeq-compatible adapters and sample-specific barcodes were added. Library quality and concentration were assessed using TapeStation and Qubit, and about 5 ng of each library was pooled. Sequencing of the pooled libraries was done on an Illumina HiSeq2500 single-index Rapid Run using custom sequencing primers and 2 x 100 bp reads. Per the authors' processing: MiGEC version 1.2.6 was used for UMI-based consensus assembly, which corrected PCR and sequencing errors. MiXCR version 2.1.1 was used to carry out V(D)J alignment, clonotype assembly and CDR3 extraction. Gene usage, clonotype sharing and MAIT/NKT TCR abundance were normalised by analysing the top 1000, 10 000 and 20 000 clonotypes per sample. After downsampling to 27 000 UMIs, diversity was calculated as the inverse Simpson index using the vegan R package. Paired Mann-Whitney U tests were applied to discordant twin pairs, with Benjamini-Hochberg correction for multiple testing. Reads reprocessed by TCRdb are summarized as one entry per CDR3 protein sequence, and DNA is absent. What appears here as the V and J calls and clone size reflects TCRdb's work, not the paper's. The table for this sample shows tens of thousands of distinct CDR3 sequences. Clones ranked in the top ten supply less than 7.5% of the sample.

There are 12 amino acids in the CDR3, from cysteine to phenylalanine inclusive. This entry has no DNA. Taken from the germline V gene (reference sequence), the CDR1 and CDR2 loops are SGHNT and YYREEE. An approximately 2.5 ml peripheral blood sample was drawn into PAXgene tubes per donor and stored at -80°C. Without T cell sorting, total RNA was isolated from whole blood using the PAXgene blood miRNA kit on an automated QIAcube. Peripheral blood from monozygotic twin pairs concordant or discordant for inflammatory bowel disease was subjected to deep TCRalpha and TCRbeta repertoire profiling with unique molecular barcoding. Smoking habits were recorded for all twin pairs, and individuals were classified as current, former or never smokers.

Recombination joined TRBV5-4 with TRBJ2-7. This TCR was recovered from a human donor with ulcerative colitis or Crohn's disease, or a healthy co-twin of an affected twin (not recorded which). Sequenced material: blood. The CDR3 corresponds to CASSLDRVEQYF. With the portions outside the CDR3 filled from the reference TRBV5-4 and TRBJ2-7 genes, the complete variable region becomes ETGVTQSPTHLIKTRGQQVTLRCSSQSGHNTVSWYQQALGQGPQFIFQYYREEENGRGNFPPRFSGLQFPNYSSELNVNALELDDSALYLCASSLDRVEQYFGPGTRLTVT.